This entry describes one T cell receptor beta chain. Clones were read by immunoSEQ multiplex PCR, and TCRdb kept only the in-frame ones, dropping some. Of fewer than 200,000 clones in the sample, around 88% are singletons; the top ten hold about 3.6%. This entry comes from a study of blood T cell repertoires in COVID-19. Study at large: The United States, Italy and Spain were the sources of the acute and convalescent COVID-19 samples.

Assignment of participants to cohorts was predicated upon participant-reported clinical history. Unmatched junction bases numbered 13, after V lost 6 bases and J lost 13 bases. The CDR3 totals 13 residues. This clonotype originated in a woman aged 45-65 years in a cohort exposed to, infected with or recovered from COVID-19 (not recorded which). The V call is TRBV12-3 or TRBV12-4, the J call TRBJ1-2; 8 bases match TRBD1. Sequenced input: PBMCs or T cells enriched from blood (not recorded which). The CDR3 spells CASSPTDRGEFTF. The DNA for the CDR3 is TGTGCCAGCAGCCCCACCGACAGGGGCGAGTTCACCTTC.